The rows below give T cell receptor beta chains drawn from one sample of a study of cytomegalovirus exposure and HLA in healthy donors. The method was immunoSEQ multiplex PCR; TCRdb's version includes in-frame clones alone and lacks a portion of them. The sample consists of around 130,000 clones, more than 75% of them appearing once. Input material: PBMCs. These receptor sequences come from a woman younger than 45 in good health and CMV-seronegative. Each CDR3 is given without its conserved first and last residue. Each record gives: V gene, CDR3 length, J gene, CDR3 protein.

TRBV2	12	TRBJ1-5	ASSGTGTNQPQH
TRBV6-1	11	TRBJ1-2	ARKERANTGYT
TRBV2	13	TRBJ2-5	ASTPSSGGLGTQY
TRBV7-9	10	TRBJ2-3	ASSRATDTQY
TRBV7-2	9	TRBJ2-7	ASSLVGKQY
TRBV5-1	12	TRBJ1-2	ASRIEGANYGYT
TRBV13	14	TRBJ2-5	ASSLVAGGYQETQY
TRBV6-5	12	TRBJ1-2	ASRGQGKVYGYT
TRBV27	12	TRBJ1-1	ASSPDRVGPLAF
TRBV7-2	13	TRBJ2-1	ASSVGTSGGNEQF
TRBV9	12	TRBJ1-1	ASSVQGMNTEAF
TRBV6-5	10	TRBJ1-2	ASRGQGDGYT
TRBV6-1	11	TRBJ2-5	AGANGLQETQY
TRBV6-5	13	TRBJ2-5	ASSYSILAEETQY
TRBV13	13	TRBJ2-2	ASSPLARNTGELF
TRBV5-4	12	TRBJ1-6	ASSLPGQGPNLH
TRBV2	13	TRBJ1-2	ASNDGTSGGYGYT
TRBV4-1	14	TRBJ2-2	ASSPWGRVDTGELF
TRBV18	13	TRBJ2-3	ASSPPARATDTQY
TRBV7-3	11	TRBJ2-3	ASSFSSTDTQY
TRBV6-5	13	TRBJ1-5	ASRDPQGMSQPQH
TRBV6-5	13	TRBJ1-1	ASSQDSRRYTEAF
TRBV11-2	13	TRBJ1-5	ASSLDRGSSQPQH
TRBV5-1	13	TRBJ1-1	ASSLASGHYTEAF
TRBV19	14	TRBJ2-5	ASSIDWPSRQETQY
TRBV11-2	13	TRBJ1-1	ASSQRGALNTEAF
TRBV4-3	13	TRBJ2-7	ASSQRLTGSYEQY
TRBV13	12	TRBJ1-4	ASSPIGANEKLF
TRBV2	13	TRBJ2-2	ASSAQRGHTGELF
TRBV5-6	13	TRBJ1-2	ASSVTGGAFVGYT
TRBV19	12	TRBJ1-1	ASRRRETGTEAF
TRBV7-8	14	TRBJ1-3	ASSISGGVYGNTIY
TRBV19	11	TRBJ2-1	ASSMGTILVQF
TRBV5-4	13	TRBJ2-1	ASSLTAGGTNEQF
TRBV6-1	12	TRBJ1-4	ASGRQSTNEKLF
TRBV19	12	TRBJ2-7	ASSIVTGSYEQY
TRBV29-1	11	TRBJ1-1	SVARGLNTEAF
TRBV29-1	11	TRBJ2-1	SGGQGGYNEQF
TRBV2	13	TRBJ2-3	ASSEAGRSTDTQY
TRBV7-8	14	TRBJ2-1	ASSFLGGPPYNEQF
TRBV7-6	12	TRBJ2-7	ASSLAGESHEQY
TRBV7-3	13	TRBJ1-6	ASSLYAGNGSPLH
TRBV11-3	13	TRBJ2-5	ASSPELGARETQY
TRBV12-2	15	TRBJ2-5	ASRLVPHEGGGETQY
TRBV6-6	12	TRBJ1-2	ASSRDRGAYGYT
TRBV5-1	13	TRBJ2-7	ASSLLIFDRDEQY
TRBV11-3	11	TRBJ1-6	ASSLSEKSPLH
TRBV5-4	13	TRBJ2-3	ASSPAGRYRDTQY
TRBV27	11	TRBJ1-2	ASSRDNFYGYT
TRBV4-2	13	TRBJ1-2	ASSQVGQGPDGYT
TRBV6-1	13	TRBJ2-7	ASSETGDTSYEQY
TRBV6-5	13	TRBJ1-3	ASSDLQGLGNTIY
TRBV5-3	11	TRBJ2-1	ARSNRGDNEQF
TRBV7-9	10	TRBJ1-4	ASGAKNEKLF
TRBV30	10	TRBJ1-2	AYTQGPIGYT